This T cell receptor (beta chain) was captured by sequencing in a study of T-cell reconstitution after alpha-beta-depleted transplantation in children. The study's findings and limits: Expanded clones from the graft, numbering several hundred, reportedly supplied alpha-beta T cells about two months after transplant. For some patients, TCRbeta diversity was high at day 60 because of recipient T cells and thymic progenitors that survived. Newly produced T cells mostly accounted for T-cell counts and diversity one year post-transplant.

This clonotype occurred many times. Its antigen is currently unknown. This CDR3 has 14 residues. J lost 5 bases, V lost 5 bases, and 7 bases had no gene match. From germline, CDR1 is SGHAT and CDR2 FQNNGV. TCRbeta library preparation incorporated unique molecular identifiers. From the PCR reads, TCRdb called clonotypes with MiXCR, one entry per CDR3 protein. The sample has about 150,000 distinct CDR3 sequences, over 8.5% seen once. This sample comprised PBMCs, obtained before TCRalphabeta/CD19-depleted stem cell transplant. This clonotype was sampled from a boy aged 2 to 10 with acute myeloid leukemia, due to receive a stem cell transplant. The V gene is TRBV11-2, the J gene TRBJ2-7; the match to TRBD2 covers 9 bases. The chain's CDR3 is CASSNPAGGNEQYF. Here the CDR3 DNA reads TGTGCCAGCAGCAACCCAGCGGGAGGCAACGAGCAGTACTTC. The variable domain in full, with the rest retrieved from reference TRBV11-2 and TRBJ2-7, is EAGVAQSPRYKIIEKRQSVAFWCNPISGHATLYWYQQILGQGPKLLIQFQNNGVVDDSQLPKDRFSAERLKGVDSTLKIQPAKLEDSAVYLCASSNPAGGNEQYFGPGTRLTVT.